A selection of T cell receptor beta chains follows, all from one sample in a study of CD8 T cells in ankylosing spondylitis. Via MiXCR, TCRdb re-called the 5' RACE reads, giving one row per CDR3 protein. The sample includes under 300,000 distinct CDR3 sequences, 9.5% to 12% seen only once; the top ten take around 7%. The specimen was blood, either unsorted or a sorted T cell fraction (not recorded which). The receptors derive from a male donor with ankylosing spondylitis or in good health (not recorded which). Each CDR3 is given with its conserved first and last residue. Each record gives: D gene, V gene, J gene, clone size, CDR3 DNA, CDR3 protein. A D gene is named only where the DNA matches it firmly. Clone size, where shown, is once, few, many, or a class for clones that have expanded.

>TRBD1|TRBV12-3/TRBV12-4|TRBJ1-2|many
TGTGCCAGCAGTCCCGAGACAGGGGGCTTTTATGGCTACACCTTC
CASSPETGGFYGYTF
>NA|TRBV7-2|TRBJ2-2|NA
TGTGCCAGCAGCTTCGCCGGGAACACCGGGGAGCTGTTTTTT
CASSFAGNTGELFF
>TRBD1|TRBV7-9|TRBJ1-4|few
TGTGCCAGCAGCTCGACCCTAGGACAGGGTGGGAATGAAAAACTGTTTTTT
CASSSTLGQGGNEKLFF
>TRBD1|TRBV9|TRBJ2-3|many
TGTGCCAGCAGCGGAGGACAGGGGGCTGGAGATACGCAGTATTTT
CASSGGQGAGDTQYF
>TRBD1|TRBV13|TRBJ2-6|NA
TGTGCCAGCAGCGTGGGGGGACAGGGTTCTGCTGGGGCCAACGTCCTGACTTTC
CASSVGGQGSAGANVLTF
>NA|TRBV6-5|TRBJ2-3|many
TGTGCCAGCACCTCACCAGGGGCTAGCACAGATACGCAGTATTTT
CASTSPGASTDTQYF
>NA|TRBV7-8|TRBJ2-5|few
TGTGCCAGCAGCTTAGTAGAATACCGACAGGCGCGAAATCTAGAGACCCAGTACTTC
CASSLVEYRQARNLETQYF
>TRBD2|TRBV5-1|TRBJ2-7|many
TGCGCCAGCAGATATACTAGCGGGGGCAACTACGAGCAGTACTTC
CASRYTSGGNYEQYF
>NA|TRBV19|TRBJ1-5|few
TGTGCCAGTGGAATACAGCCCCAGCATTTT
CASGIQPQHF
>NA|TRBV11-2|TRBJ2-1|many
TGTGCCAGCAGCCCCGAAGGCCCCAGTGCGAGGGAGCAGTTCTTC
CASSPEGPSAREQFF
>NA|TRBV24-1|TRBJ2-3|few
TGTGCCACCAGTGCCGCTCGCACAGATACGCAGTATTTT
CATSAARTDTQYF
>NA|TRBV6-1|TRBJ2-7|many
TGTGCCAGCAAGGTTCAGGGAGCATACGAGCAGTACTTC
CASKVQGAYEQYF
>TRBD1|TRBV7-6|TRBJ2-3|few
TGTGCCAGCAGCATGACAGGGGCCACAGATACGCAGTATTTT
CASSMTGATDTQYF
>NA|TRBV28|TRBJ2-2|many
TGTGCCAGCAGTTTACCGGGACTCCCCCCGTGGGTTAGACCCGGGGAGCTGTTTTTT
CASSLPGLPPWVRPGELFF
>NA|TRBV10-1|TRBJ2-5|NA
TGCGCCAGCAGTGCCCAGAGAGGGGAGACCCAGTACTTC
CASSAQRGETQYF
>NA|TRBV5-1|TRBJ2-7|many
TGCGCCAGCAGCTTGGGACTAGGGATCTACGAGCAGTACTTC
CASSLGLGIYEQYF
>NA|TRBV2|TRBJ2-7|few
TGTGCCAGCAGTGATCATGGCAGGGGCTACGAGCAGTACTTC
CASSDHGRGYEQYF
>NA|TRBV20-1|TRBJ2-5|many
TGCAGTGCTAGAGATCTATTGAAGGAGACCCAGTACTTC
CSARDLLKETQYF
>TRBD1|TRBV2|TRBJ1-5|NA
TGTGCCAGCAGTGAAGGACAGGGCCCCAATCAGCCCCAGCATTTT
CASSEGQGPNQPQHF
>TRBD2|TRBV10-3|TRBJ2-7|few
TGTGCCCTCCGGGGTGGGGACTCAGATCTAGCGGAAAGCTCCTACGAGCAGTACTTC
CALRGGDSDLAESSYEQYF
>NA|TRBV5-1|TRBJ1-1|many
TGCGCCAGCAGCGGGAGAGACACTGAAGCTTTCTTT
CASSGRDTEAFF
>TRBD1|TRBV4-2|TRBJ2-1|many
TGTGCCAGCAGCCAATGGGAGATAGAGGACAGGTACTCCTACAATGAGCAGTTCTTC
CASSQWEIEDRYSYNEQFF
>TRBD1|TRBV7-2|TRBJ1-5|many
TGTGCCAGCAGCAAAAAGGGAGGACAGGGGGTAAATCAGCCCCAGCATTTT
CASSKKGGQGVNQPQHF
>NA|TRBV7-3|TRBJ2-3|once
TGTGCCAGCAGTTTTGATAGGGGGGGCATAGATACGCAGTATTTT
CASSFDRGGIDTQYF
>NA|TRBV29-1|TRBJ1-5|NA
TGCAGCGTTGCTGTTAACAAGGGAGGGGACTTTGGCAATCAGCCCCAGCATTTT
CSVAVNKGGDFGNQPQHF
>NA|TRBV7-4|TRBJ1-1|few
TGTGCCAGCAGCTTAAATGGTAGGGCTGAAGCTTTCTTT
CASSLNGRAEAFF
>TRBD1|TRBV10-3|TRBJ1-1|many
TGTGCCACCCTACCACCGACAGGGGAGGGCACTGAAGCTTTCTTT
CATLPPTGEGTEAFF
>NA|TRBV6-1|TRBJ1-5|many
TGTGCCAGCACCCGAGGGTTCCGGAATCAGCCCCAGCATTTT
CASTRGFRNQPQHF
>TRBD2|TRBV5-5|TRBJ2-7|many
TGTGCCAGCAGCTTAAAATACACCGGGACTAGCCACTACGAGCAGTACTTC
CASSLKYTGTSHYEQYF
>NA|TRBV18|TRBJ1-4|many
TGTGCCAGCTCACCATTCGCCGCAACTAATGAAAAACTGTTTTTT
CASSPFAATNEKLFF
>NA|TRBV30|TRBJ2-7|many
TGTGCCTGGACAAGCGAAACCTACGAGCAGTACTTC
CAWTSETYEQYF
>TRBD1|TRBV7-9|TRBJ2-1|NA
TGTGCCAGCAGCTTAGGCTCCTCTGGACAGGGAGCCAATGAGCAGTTCTTC
CASSLGSSGQGANEQFF
>TRBD1|TRBV3-1|TRBJ2-6|NA
TGTGCCAGCAGCCGAGGGACAGGGGACACCTCTGGGGCCAACGTCCTGACTTTC
CASSRGTGDTSGANVLTF
>NA|TRBV5-1|TRBJ1-1|NA
TGCGCCAGCAGCTTGTTTCAGGGAGGCACTGAAGCTTTCTTT
CASSLFQGGTEAFF
>TRBD2|TRBV6-5|TRBJ2-5|many
TGTGCCAGCAGTTACATTCCCCCCGGGGCTAGCGGGGCGGGCAGGGAGACCCAGTACTTC
CASSYIPPGASGAGRETQYF
>NA|TRBV12-3/TRBV12-4|TRBJ1-2|many
TGTGCCAGCAGTAAGGACCAAAGGGGCTACACCTTC
CASSKDQRGYTF